The TCR beta chain described here comes from a study of blood T cell repertoires in COVID-19. Categorization into cohorts depended on clinical history that participants reported. Recovered Cohort 3 donors showed two negative PCRs, clearance, or symptom resolution. This CDR3 spans 20 amino acids. CDR1 is SGHVS and CDR2 is FNYEAQ in the germline V gene. V was clipped by 5 bases and J by 0 bases, with 27 bases between them. Study processing details: It was from reference gene primer amplification that nucleated cell counts were estimated. TCRdb's copy holds only in-frame clones and misses some; the assay was immunoSEQ multiplex PCR. That table supplies the V and J calls and clone size; D and trimming were determined from the DNA. The repertoire has about 64,000 clones, around nine tenths of them found once; the top ten carry 10%.

V is TRBV7-6 and J is TRBJ2-3; a possible D gene is TRBD1 (6 bases). The sequence derives from a woman between 35 and 50 years old who had recovered from COVID-19. Sequences were obtained from PBMCs or T cells enriched from blood (not recorded which). The CDR3 protein is CASSPNLTGRVARSTDTQYF. CDR3 DNA: TGTGCCAGCAGCCCAAACTTGACAGGAAGAGTTGCCCGGAGCACAGATACGCAGTATTTT.